The entry that follows covers one T cell receptor (beta chain) sequence. Its antigen remains unknown. J lost 4 bases, V lost 6 bases, and 9 bases had no gene match. The CDR3 length is 15 residues. This record comes from a study of vaccination and CD4 T cells after COVID-19. The study sequenced cultured CD4+ T cell DNA using the Oncomine TCR Beta short-read assay. TCRdb processed the PCR reads anew with MiXCR; each CDR3 protein has one entry. In the table there are fewer than 20,000 distinct CDR3 sequences, approximately 44% of which are singletons. Regarding treatment: approximately nine-day PBMC culture with coronavirus spike peptide pools or control peptides (ViraFEST assay).

This sequence joins TRBV12-3 or TRBV12-4 and TRBJ1-5; TRBD1 matches at 7 bases. This sequence originates from a human donor who had recovered from COVID-19. Sequencing was performed on CD4+ T cells from blood, cultured in vitro, taken after SARS-CoV-2 vaccination. CDR3 residues: CASSDPGQINQPQHF. In DNA, the CDR3 is TGTGCCAGCAGCGACCCGGGACAGATAAATCAGCCCCAGCATTTT.